Included here is one T cell receptor beta chain sequence, with context. Its specificity is not known. This entry belongs to a study of yellow fever vaccine responses in identical twins. Overall study results and limits: Convergence reportedly seemed to mark part of the twins' vaccine T cell response, with personalization marking the rest.

TCRdb redid the calling of the RT-PCR reads with MiXCR, one entry per CDR3 protein. The table records tens of thousands of distinct CDR3 sequences, 60% of them present only once. Germline V gene data show CDR1 as DFQATT and CDR2 as SNEGSKA (reference sequence). CDR3 size: 11 residues. V gave up 2 bases and J gave up 9 bases, with 8 bases separating them. The chain carries TRBV20-1 and TRBJ2-1; D perhaps matches TRBD2 (5 bases). This receptor was taken from a young woman who received the yellow fever vaccine. Sequenced here: T cells from blood (PBMCs), unsorted or a sorted subset (not recorded which), sampled before or after yellow fever vaccination (not recorded which). CDR3 sequence (DNA): TGCAGTGCTAGAATAGCGACTGAGCAGTTCTTC. It encodes CSARIATEQFF.